These T cell receptor beta chains were read from a single sample in a study of cytomegalovirus exposure and HLA in healthy donors. The table came from immunoSEQ multiplex PCR; TCRdb's copy has only in-frame clones and leaves some out. The sample has approximately 54,000 clones, around 82% seen once. The sequenced sample was PBMCs. Source of these receptors: a woman in her late teens or twenties in good health and CMV-seronegative. CDR3s include the opening cysteine and the closing phenylalanine or tryptophan. Each record gives: clone size, D gene, CDR3 length, J gene, V gene, CDR3 DNA, CDR3 protein. D genes are given only for firm matches. Clone size is stated in some rows and not others, as once, few, many or a class when expanded.

clone_size: .; d_call: TRBD1; cdr3_length: 14; j_call: TRBJ2-5; v_call: TRBV11-1; cdr3_nt: TGTGCCAGCAGCTTAGGGGACAGTAAATACCCCCAGTACTTC; cdr3_aa: CASSLGDSKYPQYF
clone_size: .; d_call: TRBD1; cdr3_length: 15; j_call: TRBJ2-7; v_call: TRBV9; cdr3_nt: TGTGCCAGCAGCGAGACAGGGGCTGCCTCCTACGAGCAGTACTTC; cdr3_aa: CASSETGAASYEQYF
clone_size: once; d_call: TRBD1; cdr3_length: 18; j_call: TRBJ2-7; v_call: TRBV19; cdr3_nt: TGTGCCAGTAAGAGGGGACAGGGGGCTCTCCGCGATGGGGGGGAGCAGTACTTC; cdr3_aa: CASKRGQGALRDGGEQYF
clone_size: .; d_call: TRBD1; cdr3_length: 15; j_call: TRBJ2-7; v_call: TRBV5-4; cdr3_nt: TGTGCCAGCAGCGGGGGGACAGGGGGACAGTACGAGCAGTACTTC; cdr3_aa: CASSGGTGGQYEQYF
clone_size: few; d_call: .; cdr3_length: 15; j_call: TRBJ2-1; v_call: TRBV30; cdr3_nt: TGTGCCTGGCAGCCCCTAGCGCGAGACTACAATGAGCAGTTCTTC; cdr3_aa: CAWQPLARDYNEQFF
clone_size: .; d_call: .; cdr3_length: 13; j_call: TRBJ2-5; v_call: TRBV5-1; cdr3_nt: TGCGCCAGCAGCGGGGGACTCGAAGAGACCCAGTACTTC; cdr3_aa: CASSGGLEETQYF
clone_size: once; d_call: .; cdr3_length: 14; j_call: TRBJ2-7; v_call: TRBV5-1; cdr3_nt: TGCGCCAGCAGCTTGACAGGGCCATCCTACGAGCAGTACTTC; cdr3_aa: CASSLTGPSYEQYF
clone_size: .; d_call: TRBD1; cdr3_length: 14; j_call: TRBJ1-5; v_call: TRBV19; cdr3_nt: TGTGCCAGTAGACAGGGGGCCCCCAATCAGCCCCAGCATTTT; cdr3_aa: CASRQGAPNQPQHF
clone_size: once; d_call: TRBD1; cdr3_length: 15; j_call: TRBJ1-1; v_call: TRBV15; cdr3_nt: TGTGCCACCAGCACAGGGGGGACGGGGAACACTGAAGCTTTCTTT; cdr3_aa: CATSTGGTGNTEAFF
clone_size: .; d_call: .; cdr3_length: 15; j_call: TRBJ2-2; v_call: TRBV19; cdr3_nt: TGTGCCAGTAGTATGAGGGGGGGGAACACCGGGGAGCTGTTTTTT; cdr3_aa: CASSMRGGNTGELFF
clone_size: .; d_call: TRBD1; cdr3_length: 15; j_call: TRBJ1-2; v_call: TRBV28; cdr3_nt: TGTGCCAGCAGTCCGGGACAGGGGACTAACTATGGCTACACCTTC; cdr3_aa: CASSPGQGTNYGYTF
clone_size: .; d_call: TRBD1; cdr3_length: 16; j_call: TRBJ2-2; v_call: TRBV13; cdr3_nt: TGTGCCAGCAGCCCGTGGACAGGGGCGATGACCGGGGAGCTGTTTTTT; cdr3_aa: CASSPWTGAMTGELFF
clone_size: .; d_call: TRBD2; cdr3_length: 16; j_call: TRBJ2-1; v_call: TRBV4-1; cdr3_nt: TGCGCCAGCAGCCCGGAAGAACTAGCGGGACGGAATGAGCAGTTCTTC; cdr3_aa: CASSPEELAGRNEQFF
clone_size: .; d_call: .; cdr3_length: 14; j_call: TRBJ2-7; v_call: TRBV6-5; cdr3_nt: TGTGCCAGCAGTTATCTGGGAGGTAGGAACGAGCAGTACTTC; cdr3_aa: CASSYLGGRNEQYF
clone_size: .; d_call: .; cdr3_length: 15; j_call: TRBJ2-1; v_call: TRBV4-1; cdr3_nt: TGTGCCAGCAGCCAAGAAGAGGGATCCGGCAATGAGCAGTTCTTC; cdr3_aa: CASSQEEGSGNEQFF
clone_size: .; d_call: .; cdr3_length: 13; j_call: TRBJ1-2; v_call: TRBV28; cdr3_nt: TGTGCCAGCAGTTTAGGGGAGATGAGAGGCTACACCTTC; cdr3_aa: CASSLGEMRGYTF
clone_size: .; d_call: .; cdr3_length: 16; j_call: TRBJ2-5; v_call: TRBV7-2; cdr3_nt: TGTGCCAGCAGCTGGGTTGCACTAGGAAGTTTGGTGACCCAGTACTTC; cdr3_aa: CASSWVALGSLVTQYF
clone_size: .; d_call: .; cdr3_length: 17; j_call: TRBJ2-3; v_call: TRBV2; cdr3_nt: TGTGCCAGCAGTGGGGTCACAGGACGAGAAAGCACAGATACGCAGTATTTT; cdr3_aa: CASSGVTGRESTDTQYF
clone_size: .; d_call: TRBD2; cdr3_length: 15; j_call: TRBJ2-1; v_call: TRBV9; cdr3_nt: TGTGCCAGCAGCCCAGGGACTAGCGGGAGCGGTGAGCAGTTCTTC; cdr3_aa: CASSPGTSGSGEQFF
clone_size: .; d_call: TRBD2; cdr3_length: 16; j_call: TRBJ2-3; v_call: TRBV9; cdr3_nt: TGTGCCAGCAGCGTAGCCCCCGGACTAGAAGGAGATACGCAGTATTTT; cdr3_aa: CASSVAPGLEGDTQYF
clone_size: .; d_call: .; cdr3_length: 12; j_call: TRBJ1-2; v_call: TRBV2; cdr3_nt: TGTGCCAGCAGTCCACAGGGATATGGCTACACCTTC; cdr3_aa: CASSPQGYGYTF
clone_size: few; d_call: .; cdr3_length: 15; j_call: TRBJ2-7; v_call: TRBV21-1; cdr3_nt: TGTGCCAGCAGCAAACAGGACAGGGCCTCTTACGAGCAGTACTTC; cdr3_aa: CASSKQDRASYEQYF